The clone carrying this T cell receptor beta chain was found once. The data derive from a study of blood T cell repertoires in COVID-19. Whole-study context: Both acute and convalescent COVID-19 samples were obtained from the United States, Italy and Spain. The analysed material was cDNA or gDNA that came from T cells, B-cell-depleted T cells, or PBMCs.

Germline loops: CDR1 SGHDN, CDR2 FVKESK. V was pared by 1 base and J by 6 bases, with 8 bases of the junction left unmatched. The CDR3 runs 15 residues. The repertoire was sequenced with immunoSEQ multiplex PCR; TCRdb's copy has only in-frame clones and lacks some. The table records fewer than 200,000 clones, about 85% of them present only once. Sequenced: peripheral blood. The TCR originated in a human donor with acute or convalescent COVID-19. The donor label of this sample is uncertain. This chain links TRBV14 with TRBJ1-2; 7 bases fit TRBD1. The CDR3 region has the DNA TGTGCCAGCAGCCAAGGAGGGGGCAGGCTAAATGGCTACACCTTC. The encoded protein is CASSQGGGRLNGYTF.